This TCR beta chain comes out of a study of blood T cell repertoires in COVID-19. Turning to the study itself: COVID-19 samples from acute and convalescent phases originated in the United States, Italy and Spain. The cDNA or gDNA used as material had been derived from T cells, B-cell-depleted T cells, or PBMCs.

In the original analysis: Estimates of nucleated cell counts were drawn from the amplification of reference gene primers. Assay used: immunoSEQ multiplex PCR; TCRdb lists only in-frame clones, some missing. D and trimming come from the DNA, and the V and J calls and clone size come from that table. The sample yields about 120,000 clones, roughly 76% seen once. Germline V lookup: CDR1 LNHDA, CDR2 SQIVND (reference sequence). V lost 5 bases, J lost 5 bases, and 12 bases lay in between. The CDR3 is made up of 14 amino acids. The table lists this clone with a few counts. The receptor was isolated from a human donor in a cohort sampled during active COVID-19. The gene calls are TRBV19 and TRBJ1-4, with D possibly being TRBD1 (6 bases). Specimen: peripheral blood. CDR3 residues: CASSGTLTNEKLFF. The CDR3 DNA sequence: TGTGCCAGTAGTGGGACACTCACCAATGAAAAACTGTTTTTT.